One sample yielded the 24 T cell receptor beta chains listed below, sequenced in a study of blood T cell repertoires in COVID-19. Here immunoSEQ multiplex PCR was the method, and the copy in TCRdb shows in-frame clones only, minus some. The data show about 250,000 clones, with roughly nine tenths seen just once and 2% to 2.5% held by the top ten. Sequencing was carried out using PBMCs or T cells enriched from blood (not recorded which). These receptors originate from a woman aged 18-29 years who had recovered from COVID-19.

This chain links TRBV28 with TRBJ2-7, with 10 positions matching TRBD1. CDR1 is MDHEN and CDR2 is SYDVKM in the germline V gene. Trimming took 6 bases from V and 7 from J; bases not matched to a gene: 9. CDR3 length: 14 amino acids. The CDR3 loop is CASRVTGGLGEQYF. CDR3 nucleotides: TGTGCCAGCAGGGTGACAGGGGGCCTTGGGGAGCAGTACTTC.

J is TRBJ2-5 and V is TRBV12-3 or TRBV12-4, with a tentative D call TRBD1 (6 bases). This CDR3 is built from 13 residues. V lost 4 bases and J 5 bases, leaving 11 bases between the germline ends. The CDR3, as DNA: TGTGCCAGCAGTTCCAGGGGAAGGGAGACCCAGTACTTC. Translated, it gives CASSSRGRETQYF.

The chain is built from TRBV15 and TRBJ2-5, with D unresolved. The germline V gene has CDR1 LNHNV and CDR2 YYDKDF (reference sequence). Trimming stripped 0 bases from V and 4 bases from J, with 6 bases between. The CDR3 sequence is 13 residues long. In DNA form, the CDR3 reads TGTGCCACCAGCAGAGACAGTACAGAGACCCAGTACTTC. It is translated as CATSRDSTETQYF.

In DNA form, the CDR3 reads TGTGCCATCAGTGAGCCAGGACAGGGAAACACCTTC. Protein sequence: CAISEPGQGNTF. The chain recombines TRBV10-3 with TRBJ1-2, with 8 bases that match TRBD1. This CDR3 comprises 12 residues. The ends lost 2 bases at V and 12 bases at J; junction bases unmatched: 5. The germline CDR1 and CDR2 sequences are ENHRY and SYGVKD.

The chain employs TRBV21-1 and TRBJ2-1; the table names TRBD1, a call not compared with the DNA. TRBV21-1 is marked as a pseudogene. The CDR3 totals 17 residues. CDR3: CASSKEGEGAAYNEQFF. CDR3 coding DNA: TGTGCCAGCAGCAAAGAGGGTGAGGGGGCGGCATACAATGAGCAGTTCTTC.

The CDR3 region is CASSIGRGLSGANVLTF. The DNA of the CDR3 is TGTGCCAGTAGTATAGGGAGGGGGCTCTCTGGGGCCAACGTCCTGACTTTC. The rearrangement uses TRBV19 and TRBJ2-6; D possibly corresponds to TRBD1 (7 bases). V dropped 1 base and J dropped 0 bases, with 10 bases sitting between them. The germline gives CDR1 LNHDA, CDR2 SQIVND (reference sequence). The CDR3 runs to 17 residues.

This clone was seen once. The chain employs TRBV28 and TRBJ1-2; D is ambiguous. V was shortened by 4 bases and J by 4 bases, with 7 bases between the two germline ends. This CDR3 is 12 amino acids long. Germline CDR1 is MDHEN and CDR2 is SYDVKM. Here the CDR3 DNA reads TGTGCCAGCAGTTACGCGGCCTATGGCTACACCTTC. Encoded protein: CASSYAAYGYTF.

The chain employs TRBV29-1 and TRBJ1-2; 7 bases map to TRBD1. The CDR3 is 12 residues long. Germline V lookup: CDR1 SQVTM, CDR2 ANQGSEA. The ends lost 6 bases at V and 4 bases at J; junction bases unmatched: 5. The CDR3 loop is CSVGQDFYGYTF. The CDR3 DNA reads as TGCAGCGTCGGACAGGACTTCTATGGCTACACCTTC.

This chain connects TRBV15 to TRBJ2-1, with 7 nucleotides matching TRBD2. The CDR3 length is 15 residues. With V trimmed by 0 bases and J by 1 base, 0 bases remained unmatched. CDR1 and CDR2 (germline): LNHNV, YYDKDF (reference sequence). The CDR3 DNA follows: TGTGCCACCAGCAGAGATAGCGGGTCCTACAATGAGCAGTTCTTC. Amino acid sequence: CATSRDSGSYNEQFF.

The chain carries TRBV7-2 and TRBJ2-1; 7 bases match TRBD1. This CDR3 has 14 residues. Germline CDR1 and CDR2: SGHTA and FQGNSA. Trimming cost V 5 bases and J 3 bases; bases outside gene matches: 4. The CDR3 DNA reads TGTGCCAGCAGCCCACGGGACAGCTACAATGAGCAGTTCTTC. The encoded protein is CASSPRDSYNEQFF.

This rearrangement joins TRBV4-1 to TRBJ1-5, with 11 bases lining up with TRBD1. The CDR3 totals 14 residues. J lost 7 bases, V lost 5 bases, and 4 bases had no gene match. Germline V lookup: CDR1 MGHRA, CDR2 YSYEKL. The CDR3 here is CASSRDRGYQPQHF. CDR3 nucleotide sequence: TGCGCCAGCAGCAGGGACAGGGGGTACCAGCCCCAGCATTTT.

The rearrangement uses TRBV29-1 and TRBJ2-5; possible D gene TRBD2, 5 bases. The length of the CDR3 is 13 residues. Germline V CDR1 and CDR2: SQVTM, ANQGSEA. V lost 3 bases, J lost 7 bases, and 15 bases lay in between. The CDR3 DNA follows: TGCAGCGTTGACTTACTGAGGGCGGGGACCCAGTACTTC. Translation: CSVDLLRAGTQYF.

The J gene is TRBJ2-7, the V gene TRBV5-1, with D possibly TRBD1 on 6 matching bases. The germline gives CDR1 SGHRS, CDR2 YFSETQ. V lost 3 bases, J lost 3 bases, and 25 bases lay in between. The CDR3 has 18 residues. CDR3 bases: TGCGCCAGCAGCTCCGGGACATACCCTCCAGGGGCCTTCTACGAGCAGTACTTC. Translating it yields CASSSGTYPPGAFYEQYF.

This chain connects TRBV25-1 to TRBJ1-2; D may be TRBD1 (6 bases). The CDR3 contains 13 residues. Looked up from germline, CDR1 is MGHDK and CDR2 is SYGVNS. Trimming took off 8 bases at V and 4 bases at J, with 14 bases between the two ends. The CDR3 DNA reads as TGTGCCAGCGAGCTGGGGGCTGGCTATGGCTACACCTTC. It yields the protein CASELGAGYGYTF.

As for this clone: A read error may produce the germline difference seen at one junction end. This chain connects TRBV7-7 to TRBJ2-2; the match to TRBD2 covers 13 bases. Germline CDR1 and CDR2: SSHAT and FNYEAQ (reference sequence). The CDR3 is 16 amino acids. CDR3 protein: CASSLGLAGDTGELFF. The CDR3 DNA follows: TGTGCTAGCAGCTTAGGACTAGCGGGGGACACCGGGGAGCTGTTTTTT.

This sequence joins TRBV6-4 and TRBJ1-1; D is uncertain. Germline CDR1 is MRHNA and CDR2 is SNTAGT. This CDR3 has 13 amino acids. Between the trimmed V and J ends, which lost 3 bases and 1 base, there was a span of 6 bases. The DNA of the CDR3 is TGTGCCAGCAGTGAACAACAGAACACTGAAGCTTTCTTT. Residues: CASSEQQNTEAFF.

The chain recombines TRBV5-1 with TRBJ1-5, with 8 bases that match TRBD1. Germline V gives CDR1 SGHRS, CDR2 YFSETQ. The CDR3 is 15 residues long. Unmatched junction bases numbered 6, after V lost 4 bases and J lost 3 bases. The CDR3 coding sequence is TGCGCCAGCAGCCTGGGGGACAGGAACAATCAGCCCCAGCATTTT. Residues: CASSLGDRNNQPQHF.

The V gene is TRBV11-2, the J gene TRBJ2-1, with 9 bases matching TRBD1. V was clipped by 4 bases and J by 6 bases; unmatched bases: 4. The germline V gene encodes CDR1 SGHAT and CDR2 FQNNGV. This CDR3 spans 14 amino acids. In nucleotides, the CDR3 is TGTGCCAGCAGCTCCGGACAGGGGCGCAATGAGCAGTTCTTC. This encodes CASSSGQGRNEQFF.

The V call is TRBV29-1, the J call TRBJ2-1; TRBD2 matches at 9 bases. The V and J ends lost 4 bases and 5 bases, in that order; junction bases with no gene match: 9. Looked up from germline, CDR1 is SQVTM and CDR2 is ANQGSEA. CDR3 size: 15 residues. The CDR3 reads CSVAPQRGADNEQFF. The DNA of the CDR3 is TGCAGCGTTGCCCCTCAGCGGGGGGCTGACAATGAGCAGTTCTTC.

The table lists this clone with a few counts. The chain has TRBV2 and TRBJ2-7; D is perhaps TRBD1 (6 bases). CDR3 length: 11 residues. Germline V CDR1 and CDR2: SNHLY, FYNNEI. The V and J ends lost 9 bases and 5 bases respectively, with 11 bases between them. DNA of the CDR3: TGTGCCAGGGGGGCCGGGGACGAGCAGTACTTC. Translation gives CARGAGDEQYF.

The V and J genes are TRBV6-1 and TRBJ1-1; D uncertain. Germline loops: CDR1 MNHNS, CDR2 SASEGT. The V end lost 3 bases, the J end lost 0 bases, and 8 bases lay between the germline ends. The CDR3 is 14 residues long. CDR3 loop: CASSDLLVNTEAFF. The CDR3, as DNA: TGTGCCAGCAGTGACCTACTGGTGAACACTGAAGCTTTCTTT.

The chain is built from TRBV4-1 and TRBJ2-7; the D gene is possibly TRBD1 (6 bases). The V gene's germline CDR1 is MGHRA and CDR2 YSYEKL. The germline V and J ends were trimmed by 3 bases and 5 bases, with 23 bases remaining between them. This CDR3 is 17 amino acids long. CDR3 loop: CASSHPLRGRGRDEQYF. As DNA, the CDR3 is TGCGCCAGCAGCCACCCTCTCAGGGGCAGGGGAAGGGACGAGCAGTACTTC.

The chain has TRBV11-2 and TRBJ1-3; D is undetermined. This CDR3 contains 13 residues. Looked up from germline, CDR1 is SGHAT and CDR2 is FQNNGV. Trimming stripped 0 bases from V and 16 bases from J, with 16 bases between. CDR3 amino acids: CASSLERQTPAYF. In DNA form, the CDR3 reads TGTGCCAGCAGCTTAGAGCGTCAAACCCCCGCGTATTTT.

The chain is built from TRBV6-4 and TRBJ2-3, with D tentatively TRBD2 (7 bases). CDR1 and CDR2 from the germline V gene are MRHNA and SNTAGT. The CDR3 has 15 residues. V lost 8 bases and J 0 bases, leaving 15 bases between the germline ends. CDR3 protein: CASSLGGLSTDTQYF. CDR3 sequence (DNA): TGTGCCAGCTCTTTGGGGGGGCTTAGCACAGATACGCAGTATTTT.